This T cell receptor beta chain was captured by sequencing in a study of cytomegalovirus exposure and HLA in healthy donors. Note on this clone: Its antigen is not known.

General study findings and limits: In a later analysis, donors in an Asian-associated ancestry cluster reportedly had fewer N-insertions in productive TCRs than the cohort mean.

PCR was performed using 60 Vbeta and 13 Jbeta primers. Sequencing was performed with immunoSEQ multiplex PCR; in TCRdb, only in-frame clones are kept and a portion is missing. The table records about 150,000 clones, 60% to 80% of them present only once. Healthy individuals who donated bone marrow served as the donors. The sample consisted of PBMCs. This TCR came from a young man in good health and CMV-seronegative.

CDR3 sequence: CARSPTGLTISGANVLTF. The CDR3 nucleotides are TGTGCCAGAAGCCCCACGGGACTTACGATCTCTGGGGCCAACGTCCTGACTTTC. The V and J genes are TRBV5-3 and TRBJ2-6, with D possibly TRBD2 on 6 matching bases. TRBV5-3 is flagged as an ORF with uncertain function. There are 18 residues in the CDR3. The V end was cut by 4 bases, the J end by 0 bases, with 17 bases between.